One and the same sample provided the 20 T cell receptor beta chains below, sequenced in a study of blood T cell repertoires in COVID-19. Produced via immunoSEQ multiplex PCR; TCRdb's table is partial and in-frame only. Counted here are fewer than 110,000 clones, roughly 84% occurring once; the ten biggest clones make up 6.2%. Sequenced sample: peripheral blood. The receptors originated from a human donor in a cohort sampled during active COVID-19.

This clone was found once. The DNA of the CDR3 is TGTGCCAGCACCCCGACAGGGGGCCATGGCTACACCTTC. Residues: CASTPTGGHGYTF. V is TRBV6-5 and J is TRBJ1-2; 10 bases are a match to TRBD1. The germline V gene encodes CDR1 MNHEY and CDR2 SVGAGI. Trimming removed 7 bases from V and 6 bases from J; junction bases left unmatched: 5. The CDR3 consists of 13 residues.

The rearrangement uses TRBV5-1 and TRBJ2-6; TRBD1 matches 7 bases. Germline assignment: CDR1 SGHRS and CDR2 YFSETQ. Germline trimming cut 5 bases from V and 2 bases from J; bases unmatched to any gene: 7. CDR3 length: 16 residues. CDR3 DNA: TGCGCCAGCAGAAGATCAGGGGGAACTGGGGCCAACGTCCTGACTTTC. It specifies CASRRSGGTGANVLTF.

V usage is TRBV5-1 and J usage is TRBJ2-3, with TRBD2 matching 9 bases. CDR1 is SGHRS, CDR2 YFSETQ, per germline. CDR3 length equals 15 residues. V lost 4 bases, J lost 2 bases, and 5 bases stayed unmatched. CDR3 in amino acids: CASSEAGGTTDTQYF. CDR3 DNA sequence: TGCGCCAGCAGCGAAGCGGGAGGCACCACAGATACGCAGTATTTT.

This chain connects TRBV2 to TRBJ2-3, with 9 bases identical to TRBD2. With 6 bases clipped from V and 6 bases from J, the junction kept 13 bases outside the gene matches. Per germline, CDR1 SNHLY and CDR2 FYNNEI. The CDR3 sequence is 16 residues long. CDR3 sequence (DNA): TGTGCCAGCAGACGGGCGGGGGGGCTTCAGTCGGATACGCAGTATTTT. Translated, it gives CASRRAGGLQSDTQYF. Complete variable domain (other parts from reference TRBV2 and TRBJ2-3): EPEVTQTPSHQVTQMGQEVILRCVPISNHLYFYWYRQILGQKVEFLVSFYNNEISEKSEIFDDQFSVERPDGSNFTLKIRSTKLEDSAMYFCASRRAGGLQSDTQYFGPGTRLTVL.

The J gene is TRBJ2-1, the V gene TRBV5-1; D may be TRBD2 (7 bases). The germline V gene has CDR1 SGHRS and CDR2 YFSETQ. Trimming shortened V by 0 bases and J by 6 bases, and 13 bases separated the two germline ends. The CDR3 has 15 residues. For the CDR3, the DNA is TGCGCCAGCAGCTTGGCCTCAGGGGAGGGCAATGAGCAGTTCTTC. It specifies CASSLASGEGNEQFF.

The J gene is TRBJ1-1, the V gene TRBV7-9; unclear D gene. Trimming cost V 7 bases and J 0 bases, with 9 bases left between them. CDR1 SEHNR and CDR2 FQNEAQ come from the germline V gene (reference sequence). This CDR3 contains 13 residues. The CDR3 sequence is CASTIGVNTEAFF. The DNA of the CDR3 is TGTGCCAGCACCATAGGAGTGAACACTGAAGCTTTCTTT.

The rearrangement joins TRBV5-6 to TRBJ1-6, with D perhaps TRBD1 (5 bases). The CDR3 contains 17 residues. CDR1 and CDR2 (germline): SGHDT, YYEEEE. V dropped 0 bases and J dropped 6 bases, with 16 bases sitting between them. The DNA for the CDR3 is TGTGCCAGCAGCTTGGCCTGGCAGGGTCGTCCTAATTCACCCCTCCACTTT. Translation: CASSLAWQGRPNSPLHF.

The CDR3 is CASSLGPGGYGYTF. CDR3 nucleotide sequence: TGTGCCAGCAGCTTAGGTCCGGGGGGCTATGGCTACACCTTC. This chain links TRBV7-2 with TRBJ1-2, with D perhaps TRBD1 (5 bases). This CDR3 is built from 14 residues. The V gene lost 1 base and the J gene lost 4 bases, with 10 bases spanning the gap. The V gene's germline CDR1 is SGHTA and CDR2 FQGNSA. The full variable domain, completed using reference TRBV7-2 and TRBJ1-2, is GAGVSQSPSNKVTEKGKDVELRCDPISGHTALYWYRQSLGQGLEFLIYFQGNSAPDKSGLPSDRFSAERTGGSVSTLTIQRTQQEDSAVYLCASSLGPGGYGYTFGSGTRLTVV.

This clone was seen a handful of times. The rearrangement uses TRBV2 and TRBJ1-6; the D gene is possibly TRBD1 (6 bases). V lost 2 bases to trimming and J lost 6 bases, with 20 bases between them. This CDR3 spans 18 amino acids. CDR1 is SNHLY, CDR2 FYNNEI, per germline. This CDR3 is CASSELFGGRGSNSPLHF. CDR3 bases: TGTGCCAGCAGTGAATTGTTTGGAGGGAGGGGGAGTAATTCACCCCTCCACTTT.

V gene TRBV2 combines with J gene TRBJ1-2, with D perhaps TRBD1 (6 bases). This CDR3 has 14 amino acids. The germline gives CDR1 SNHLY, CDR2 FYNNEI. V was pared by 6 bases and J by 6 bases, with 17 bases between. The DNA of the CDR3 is TGTGCCAGCAGACCCCAGGGGAGTGTCGATGGCTACACCTTC. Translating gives CASRPQGSVDGYTF.

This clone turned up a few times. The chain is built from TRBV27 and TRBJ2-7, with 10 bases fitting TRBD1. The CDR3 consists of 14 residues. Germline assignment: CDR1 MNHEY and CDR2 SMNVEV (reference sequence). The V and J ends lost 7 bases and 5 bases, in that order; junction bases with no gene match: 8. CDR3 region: CASKPGTGADEQYF. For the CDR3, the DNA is TGTGCCAGCAAGCCCGGGACAGGGGCAGACGAGCAGTACTTC.

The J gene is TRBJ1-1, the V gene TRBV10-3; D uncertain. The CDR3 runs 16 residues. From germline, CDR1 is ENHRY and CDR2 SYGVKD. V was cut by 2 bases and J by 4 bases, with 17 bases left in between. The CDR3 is CAISERDLARGTEAFF. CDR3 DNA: TGTGCCATCAGTGAGCGAGATTTAGCCCGAGGCACTGAAGCTTTCTTT.

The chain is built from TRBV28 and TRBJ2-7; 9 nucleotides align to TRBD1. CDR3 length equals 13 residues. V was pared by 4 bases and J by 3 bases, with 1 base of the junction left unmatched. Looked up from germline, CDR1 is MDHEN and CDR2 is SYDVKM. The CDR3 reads CASSSGQGYEQYF. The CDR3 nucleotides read TGTGCCAGCAGTTCGGGACAGGGCTACGAGCAGTACTTC.

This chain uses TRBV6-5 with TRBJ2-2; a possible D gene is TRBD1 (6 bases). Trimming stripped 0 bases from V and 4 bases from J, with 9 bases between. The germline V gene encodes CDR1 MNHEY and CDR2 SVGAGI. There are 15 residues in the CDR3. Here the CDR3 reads CASSYSTGITGELFF. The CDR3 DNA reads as TGTGCCAGCAGTTACTCTACAGGGATCACCGGGGAGCTGTTTTTT.

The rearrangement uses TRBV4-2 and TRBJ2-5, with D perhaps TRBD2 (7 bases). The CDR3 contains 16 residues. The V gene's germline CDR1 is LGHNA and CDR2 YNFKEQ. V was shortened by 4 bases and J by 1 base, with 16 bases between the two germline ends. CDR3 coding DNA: TGTGCCAGCAGCCCCACTTTACGGGGGGCCCAAGAGACCCAGTACTTC. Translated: CASSPTLRGAQETQYF.

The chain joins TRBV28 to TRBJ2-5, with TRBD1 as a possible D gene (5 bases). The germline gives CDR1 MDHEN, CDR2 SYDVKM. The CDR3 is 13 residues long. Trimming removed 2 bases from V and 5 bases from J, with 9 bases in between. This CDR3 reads CASSLQGGETQYF. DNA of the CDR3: TGTGCCAGCAGTTTACAGGGTGGGGAGACCCAGTACTTC.

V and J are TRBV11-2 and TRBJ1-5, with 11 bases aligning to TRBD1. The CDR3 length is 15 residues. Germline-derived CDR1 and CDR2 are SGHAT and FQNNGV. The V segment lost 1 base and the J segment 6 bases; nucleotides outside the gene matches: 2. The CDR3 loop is CASSLGTGGCQPQHF. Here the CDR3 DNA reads TGTGCCAGCAGCTTAGGGACAGGGGGCTGTCAGCCCCAGCATTTT.

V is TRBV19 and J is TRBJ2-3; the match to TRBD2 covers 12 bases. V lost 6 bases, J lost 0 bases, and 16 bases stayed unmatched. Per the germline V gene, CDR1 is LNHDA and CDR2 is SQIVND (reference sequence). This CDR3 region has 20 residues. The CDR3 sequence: CASSGSSTSGGHPSTDTQYF. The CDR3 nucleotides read TGTGCCAGTAGCGGGTCTTCGACTAGCGGGGGACACCCTAGCACAGATACGCAGTATTTT.

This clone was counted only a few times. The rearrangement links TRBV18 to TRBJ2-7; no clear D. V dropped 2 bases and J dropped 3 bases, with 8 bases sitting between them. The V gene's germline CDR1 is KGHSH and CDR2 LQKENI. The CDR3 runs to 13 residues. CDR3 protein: CASSPNRHYEQYF. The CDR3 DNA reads TGTGCCAGCTCACCAAACAGACACTACGAGCAGTACTTC.

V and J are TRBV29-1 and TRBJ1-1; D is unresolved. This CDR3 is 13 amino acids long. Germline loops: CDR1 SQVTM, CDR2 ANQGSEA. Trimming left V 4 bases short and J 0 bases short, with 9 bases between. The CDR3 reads CSVGRSMNTEAFF. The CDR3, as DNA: TGCAGCGTTGGCAGATCCATGAACACTGAAGCTTTCTTT.